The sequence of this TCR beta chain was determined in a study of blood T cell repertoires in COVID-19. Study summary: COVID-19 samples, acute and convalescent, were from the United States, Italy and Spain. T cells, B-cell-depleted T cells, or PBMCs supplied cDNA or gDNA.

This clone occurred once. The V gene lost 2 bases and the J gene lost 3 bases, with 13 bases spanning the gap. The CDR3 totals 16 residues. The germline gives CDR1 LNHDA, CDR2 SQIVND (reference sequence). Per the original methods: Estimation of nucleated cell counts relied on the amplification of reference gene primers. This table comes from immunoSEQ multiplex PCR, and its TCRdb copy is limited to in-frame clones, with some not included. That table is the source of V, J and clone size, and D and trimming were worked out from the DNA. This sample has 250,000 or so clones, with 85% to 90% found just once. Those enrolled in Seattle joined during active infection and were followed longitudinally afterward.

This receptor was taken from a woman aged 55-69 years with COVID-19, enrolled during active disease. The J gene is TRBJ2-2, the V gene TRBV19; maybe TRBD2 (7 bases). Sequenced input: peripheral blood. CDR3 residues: CASSIRGGADTGELFF. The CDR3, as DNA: TGTGCCAGTAGTATACGAGGGGGGGCCGACACCGGGGAGCTGTTTTTT.